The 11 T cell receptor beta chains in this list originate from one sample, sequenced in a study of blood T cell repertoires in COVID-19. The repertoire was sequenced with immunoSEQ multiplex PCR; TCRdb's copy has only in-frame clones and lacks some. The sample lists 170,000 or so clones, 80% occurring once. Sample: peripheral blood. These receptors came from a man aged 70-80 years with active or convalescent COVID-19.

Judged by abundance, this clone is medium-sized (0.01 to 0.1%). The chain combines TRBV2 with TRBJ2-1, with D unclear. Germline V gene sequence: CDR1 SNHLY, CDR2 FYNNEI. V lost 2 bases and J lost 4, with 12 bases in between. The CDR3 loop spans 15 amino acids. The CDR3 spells CASSEFQSLYNEQFF. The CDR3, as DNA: TGTGCCAGCAGTGAATTTCAGTCGTTGTACAATGAGCAGTTCTTC.

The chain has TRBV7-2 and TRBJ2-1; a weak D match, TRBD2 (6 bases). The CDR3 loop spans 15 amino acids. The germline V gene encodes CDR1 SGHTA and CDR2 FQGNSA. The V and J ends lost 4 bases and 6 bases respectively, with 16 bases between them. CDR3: CASSSYREKPNEQFF. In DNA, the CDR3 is TGTGCCAGCAGCTCCTACCGGGAGAAGCCCAATGAGCAGTTCTTC. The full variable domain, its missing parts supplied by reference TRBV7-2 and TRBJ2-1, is GAGVSQSPSNKVTEKGKDVELRCDPISGHTALYWYRQSLGQGLEFLIYFQGNSAPDKSGLPSDRFSAERTGGSVSTLTIQRTQQEDSAVYLCASSSYREKPNEQFFGPGTRLTVL.

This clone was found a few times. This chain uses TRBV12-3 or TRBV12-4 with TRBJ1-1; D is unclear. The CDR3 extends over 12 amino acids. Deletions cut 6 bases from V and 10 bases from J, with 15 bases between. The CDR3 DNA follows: TGTGCCAGCAGCCCCCTGTCCCGAGGAGCTTTCTTT. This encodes CASSPLSRGAFF.

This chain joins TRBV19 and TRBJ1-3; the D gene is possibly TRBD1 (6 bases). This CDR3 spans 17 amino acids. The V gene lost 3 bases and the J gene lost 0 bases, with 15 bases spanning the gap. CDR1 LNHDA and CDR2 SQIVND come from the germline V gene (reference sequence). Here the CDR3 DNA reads TGTGCCAGTAGTATCACGGACAGCCGATTCTCTGGAAACACCATATATTTT. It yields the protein CASSITDSRFSGNTIYF.

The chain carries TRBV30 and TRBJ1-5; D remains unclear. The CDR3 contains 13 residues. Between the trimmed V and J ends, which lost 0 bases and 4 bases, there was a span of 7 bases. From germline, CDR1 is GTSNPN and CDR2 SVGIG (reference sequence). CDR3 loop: CAWSVSVNQPQHF. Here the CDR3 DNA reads TGTGCCTGGAGTGTTTCGGTTAATCAGCCCCAGCATTTT.

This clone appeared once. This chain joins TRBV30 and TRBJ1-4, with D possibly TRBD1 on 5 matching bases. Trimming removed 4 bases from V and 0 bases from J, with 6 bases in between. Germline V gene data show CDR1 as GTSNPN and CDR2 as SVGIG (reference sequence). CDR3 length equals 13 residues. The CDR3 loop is CAWTGSTNEKLFF. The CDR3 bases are TGTGCCTGGACAGGGTCAACTAATGAAAAACTGTTTTTT.

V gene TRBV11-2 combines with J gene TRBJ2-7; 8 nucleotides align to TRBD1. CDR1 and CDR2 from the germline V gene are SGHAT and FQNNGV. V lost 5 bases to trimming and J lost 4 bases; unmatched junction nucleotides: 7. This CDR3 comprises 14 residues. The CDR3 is CASSLDRGSYEQYF. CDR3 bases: TGTGCCAGCAGCCTCGACAGGGGTTCGTACGAGCAGTACTTC.

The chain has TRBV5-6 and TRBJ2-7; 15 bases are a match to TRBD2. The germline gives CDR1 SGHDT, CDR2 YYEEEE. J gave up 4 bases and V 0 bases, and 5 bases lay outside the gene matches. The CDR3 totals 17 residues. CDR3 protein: CASSLVGLAGGHYEQYF. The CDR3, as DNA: TGTGCCAGCAGCTTGGTGGGACTAGCGGGAGGACATTACGAGCAGTACTTC.

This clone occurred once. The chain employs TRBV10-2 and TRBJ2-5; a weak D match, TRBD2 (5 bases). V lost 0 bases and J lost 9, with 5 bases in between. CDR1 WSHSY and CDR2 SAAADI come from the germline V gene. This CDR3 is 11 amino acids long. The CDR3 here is CASSESRAQYF. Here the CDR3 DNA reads TGCGCCAGCAGTGAGTCGAGGGCCCAGTACTTC.

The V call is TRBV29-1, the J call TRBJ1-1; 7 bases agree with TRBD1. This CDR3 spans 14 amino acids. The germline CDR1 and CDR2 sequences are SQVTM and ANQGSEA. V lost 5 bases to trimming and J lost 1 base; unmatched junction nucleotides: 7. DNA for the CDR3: TGCAGCGTTCGGAGGGGACAGACGAACACTGAAGCTTTCTTT. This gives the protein CSVRRGQTNTEAFF.

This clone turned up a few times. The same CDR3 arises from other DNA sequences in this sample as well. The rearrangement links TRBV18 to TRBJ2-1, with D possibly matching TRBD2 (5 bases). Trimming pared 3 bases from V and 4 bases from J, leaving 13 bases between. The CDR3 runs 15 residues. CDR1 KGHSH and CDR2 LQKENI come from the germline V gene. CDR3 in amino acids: CASSPETSGYNEQFF. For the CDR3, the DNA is TGTGCCAGCTCACCGGAGACGAGCGGATACAATGAGCAGTTCTTC.